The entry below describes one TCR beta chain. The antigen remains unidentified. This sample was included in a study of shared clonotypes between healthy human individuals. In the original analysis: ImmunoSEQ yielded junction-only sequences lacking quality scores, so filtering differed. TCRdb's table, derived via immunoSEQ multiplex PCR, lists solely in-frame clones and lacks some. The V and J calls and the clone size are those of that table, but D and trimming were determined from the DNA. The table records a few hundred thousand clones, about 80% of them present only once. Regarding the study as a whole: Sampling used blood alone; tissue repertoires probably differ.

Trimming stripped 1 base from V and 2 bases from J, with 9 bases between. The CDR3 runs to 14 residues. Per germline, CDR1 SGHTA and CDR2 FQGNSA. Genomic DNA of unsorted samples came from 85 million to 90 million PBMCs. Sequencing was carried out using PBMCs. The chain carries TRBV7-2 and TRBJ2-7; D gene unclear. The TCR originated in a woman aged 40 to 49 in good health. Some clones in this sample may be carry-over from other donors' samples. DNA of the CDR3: TGTGCCAGCAGCTTAGAGGCGGTCCCCTACGAGCAGTACTTC. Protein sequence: CASSLEAVPYEQYF.